These T cell receptor beta chains were read from a single sample in a study of blood T cell repertoires in COVID-19. The repertoire was sequenced with immunoSEQ multiplex PCR; TCRdb's copy has only in-frame clones and lacks some. Of more than 140,000 clones in the sample, roughly 82% were seen once. Sequencing was performed on peripheral blood. All receptors come from a woman aged 45-59 years in a cohort sampled during active or convalescent COVID-19. Each CDR3 is given with its conserved first and last residue. Fields, in order: CDR3 DNA, CDR3 protein, V gene, clone size, CDR3 length, D gene, J gene. D genes are given only for firm matches. Not every row has a clone size; where given, it reads once, few, many or a size class.

TGCGCCAGCAGTCAATCTCGGACCCGGGCGGGGGAGCAGTACTTC CASSQSRTRAGEQYF TRBV23-1 . 15 . TRBJ2-7
TGCGCCAGCAGCCAAGAAGGTCTAGCGGGGAGCTCCTACGAGCAGTACTTC CASSQEGLAGSSYEQYF TRBV4-1 few 17 TRBD2 TRBJ2-7
TGTGCCAGCAGCTTAGGAGGCGGGGGGCTCTCCTACGAGCAGTACTTC CASSLGGGGLSYEQYF TRBV7-2 . 16 TRBD2 TRBJ2-7
TGCGCCAGCAGCCAACAGGGGAACACTAATGAAAAACTGTTTTTT CASSQQGNTNEKLFF TRBV4-1 . 15 . TRBJ1-4
TGTGCCAGTAGCGGGCGGACAGGGCTAGTCGGGGAGCTGTTTTTT CASSGRTGLVGELFF TRBV19 . 15 TRBD1 TRBJ2-2
TGTGCCAGCAGCTTAGACCGCCAAGAGACCCAGTACTTC CASSLDRQETQYF TRBV11-3 few 13 . TRBJ2-5
TGTGCCAGTAGTATAGGGGACAGGGGGGGCTACAATGAGCAGTTCTTC CASSIGDRGGYNEQFF TRBV19 . 16 TRBD1 TRBJ2-1
TGTGCCAGCAGCTTGCAGTCCCAGAACACTGAAGCTTTCTTT CASSLQSQNTEAFF TRBV5-5 . 14 . TRBJ1-1
TGTGCCAGCAGTAAAAACGGGGGAAAAGAGACCCAGTACTTC CASSKNGGKETQYF TRBV11-3 . 14 . TRBJ2-5
TGTGCCAGCTCCCGCGGGACAGGGTCGGGCTATGGCTACACCTTC CASSRGTGSGYGYTF TRBV18 . 15 TRBD1 TRBJ1-2
TGTGCCAGCAGTGAATTGGCCCTTCGCACTGAAGCTTTCTTT CASSELALRTEAFF TRBV6-1 few 14 . TRBJ1-1
TGTGCCAGCAGCGTAGACGCCTCGCCCGGGGAGACCCAGTACTTC CASSVDASPGETQYF TRBV9 . 15 . TRBJ2-5
TGCAGTGCTAGTGGAGCCCAAGAGACCCAGTACTTC CSASGAQETQYF TRBV20-1 . 12 . TRBJ2-5
TGCGCCAGCAGCCAAGGGGTTCTACAGGGGGGGCAAGAGACCCAGTACTTC CASSQGVLQGGQETQYF TRBV4-1 . 17 . TRBJ2-5
TGTGCCAGCAGCTTAGCTCCCAGTACCTACGAGCAGTACTTC CASSLAPSTYEQYF TRBV7-2 . 14 . TRBJ2-7
TGCAGTGCCACTAGCACAGATACGCAGTATTTT CSATSTDTQYF TRBV20-1 . 11 . TRBJ2-3
TGTGCCAGCAGCTTAGATGGGAGGGTAGCGGGGGAAGAGACCCAGTACTTC CASSLDGRVAGEETQYF TRBV7-6 . 17 TRBD2 TRBJ2-5
TGTGCCAGCAGCGTCAGGTCGGGCAATCAGCCCCAGCATTTT CASSVRSGNQPQHF TRBV5-6 . 14 . TRBJ1-5
TGTGCCAGTAAGGGGGGGGTGACAGGACCTTCTTTGAACACTGAAGCTTTCTTT CASKGGVTGPSLNTEAFF TRBV19 . 18 . TRBJ1-1
TGTGCCAGCAGGAACGACAGGGGCGATGGCTACACCTTC CASRNDRGDGYTF TRBV6-5 . 13 TRBD1 TRBJ1-2
TGTGCCAGCAGCGCACGTAGCCTCACAGATACGCAGTATTTT CASSARSLTDTQYF TRBV7-8 . 14 . TRBJ2-3
TGTGCCAGCAGCCAACGGGACAGGGGGCGGAACACTGAAGCTTTCTTT CASSQRDRGRNTEAFF TRBV3-1/TRBV3-2 few 16 TRBD1 TRBJ1-1
TGTGCCAGCAGCCTTCGGACAGGACCCGGCTCTGGAAACACCATATATTTT CASSLRTGPGSGNTIYF TRBV3-1/TRBV3-2 . 17 TRBD1 TRBJ1-3
TGTGCCAGCAGTGAAAGTCAGGGGGTATACTATGGCTACACCTTC CASSESQGVYYGYTF TRBV2 . 15 TRBD1 TRBJ1-2
TGTGCCAGCAGTACAGCTTACTACGAGCAGTACTTC CASSTAYYEQYF TRBV7-2 . 12 . TRBJ2-7
TGTGCCAGCGGAAGGACAGACAATGAGCAGTTCTTC CASGRTDNEQFF TRBV3-1/TRBV3-2 . 12 . TRBJ2-1
TGTGCCAGCAGCGACGGACAGGGGTATGGCTACACCTTC CASSDGQGYGYTF TRBV6-4 . 13 TRBD1 TRBJ1-2
TGTGCCATCAGTGAGAGGGGGCAGACAATGAACACTGAAGCTTTCTTT CAISERGQTMNTEAFF TRBV10-3 . 16 TRBD1 TRBJ1-1
TGTGCCACCAGTGACAGGCTAGCGTTTTCAAATGAGCAGTTCTTC CATSDRLAFSNEQFF TRBV24-1 many 15 . TRBJ2-1
TGTGCCAGCAGCTTCGGGGGGAGTTTCAATGAGCAGTTCTTC CASSFGGSFNEQFF TRBV7-9 few 14 TRBD2 TRBJ2-1
TGTGCCAGCAACTACCCAGACTACGAGCAGTACTTC CASNYPDYEQYF TRBV7-9 few 12 . TRBJ2-7
TGTGCCAGCAGCAAGGGAGGGGGGGACACTGAAGCTTTCTTT CASSKGGGDTEAFF TRBV7-9 . 14 . TRBJ1-1
TGCGCCAGCAGTCATACACGCACCGGGGAGCTGTTTTTT CASSHTRTGELFF TRBV4-1 . 13 . TRBJ2-2
TGTGCCACCAGTGACACGTCGGACAGGGGAGGGGAAAAACTGTTTTTT CATSDTSDRGGEKLFF TRBV24-1 . 16 TRBD1 TRBJ1-4
TGTGCCACCAGCAGAGGCGGAGACGGCTACGAGCAGTACTTC CATSRGGDGYEQYF TRBV15 . 14 . TRBJ2-7
TGCGCCAGCAGTAAGGGGGTGATGGAGACCCAGTACTTC CASSKGVMETQYF TRBV4-1 . 13 . TRBJ2-5
TGTGCCAGCAGTTACTCAAGGTCTAGCGGGGGGGGAGCCAAAAACATTCAGTACTTC CASSYSRSSGGGAKNIQYF TRBV6-2/TRBV6-3 . 19 TRBD2 TRBJ2-4
TGTGCCAGCAGCTTAGTGGCGGGGGGGACTTACGAGCAGTACTTC CASSLVAGGTYEQYF TRBV7-2 . 15 TRBD2 TRBJ2-7
TGCGCCAGCAGCCCTAGCGGGGGGGCCCCAGATACGCAGTATTTT CASSPSGGAPDTQYF TRBV5-1 . 15 TRBD2 TRBJ2-3
TGTGCCAGCAGTTTAGGTCAGGGTATCGATGAGCAGTTCTTC CASSLGQGIDEQFF TRBV27 . 14 . TRBJ2-1